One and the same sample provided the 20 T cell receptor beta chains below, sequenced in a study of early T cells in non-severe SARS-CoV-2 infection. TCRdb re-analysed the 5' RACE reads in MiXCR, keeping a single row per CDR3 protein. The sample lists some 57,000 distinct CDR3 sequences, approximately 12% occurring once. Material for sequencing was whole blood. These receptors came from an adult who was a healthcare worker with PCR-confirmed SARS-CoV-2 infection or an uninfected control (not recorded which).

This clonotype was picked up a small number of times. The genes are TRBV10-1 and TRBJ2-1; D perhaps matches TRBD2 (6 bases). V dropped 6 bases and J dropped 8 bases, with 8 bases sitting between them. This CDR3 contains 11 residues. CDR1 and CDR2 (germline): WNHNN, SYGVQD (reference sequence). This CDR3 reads CASSGGYEQFF. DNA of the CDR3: TGCGCCAGCAGCGGGGGTTATGAGCAGTTCTTC.

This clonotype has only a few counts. The CDR3 region is CASSPGTSGNPYNEQFF. CDR3 DNA: TGTGCCAGCAGCCCTGGGACTAGCGGGAACCCCTACAATGAGCAGTTCTTC. V usage is TRBV11-2 and J usage is TRBJ2-1; 13 positions match TRBD2. This CDR3 comprises 17 residues. Germline CDR1 SGHAT, CDR2 FQNNGV. V trimming: 5 bases; J trimming: 2 bases; junction bases outside the gene matches: 6. Combining the CDR3 with reference TRBV11-2 and TRBJ2-1 gives the whole variable domain EAGVAQSPRYKIIEKRQSVAFWCNPISGHATLYWYQQILGQGPKLLIQFQNNGVVDDSQLPKDRFSAERLKGVDSTLKIQPAKLEDSAVYLCASSPGTSGNPYNEQFFGPGTRLTVL.

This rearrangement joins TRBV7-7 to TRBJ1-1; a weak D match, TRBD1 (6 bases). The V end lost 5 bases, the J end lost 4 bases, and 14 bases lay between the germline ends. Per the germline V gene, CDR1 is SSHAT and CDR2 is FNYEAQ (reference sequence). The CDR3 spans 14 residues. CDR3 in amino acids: CASSPTGRATEAFF. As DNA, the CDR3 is TGTGCCAGCAGCCCGACAGGCAGGGCCACTGAAGCTTTCTTT.

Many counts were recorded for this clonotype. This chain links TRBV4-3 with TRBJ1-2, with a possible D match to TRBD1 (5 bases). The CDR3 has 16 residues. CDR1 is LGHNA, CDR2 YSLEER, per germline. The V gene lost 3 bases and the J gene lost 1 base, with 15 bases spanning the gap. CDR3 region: CASSHPLQGSNYGYTF. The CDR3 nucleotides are TGCGCCAGCAGCCACCCTCTGCAGGGAAGTAACTATGGCTACACCTTC.

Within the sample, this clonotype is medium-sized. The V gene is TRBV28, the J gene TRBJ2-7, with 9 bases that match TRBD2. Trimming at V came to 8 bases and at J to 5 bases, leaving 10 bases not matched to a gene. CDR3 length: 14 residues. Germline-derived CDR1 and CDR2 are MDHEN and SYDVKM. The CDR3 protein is CASRYAGGPNEQYF. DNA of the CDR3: TGTGCCAGCCGGTATGCGGGAGGGCCCAACGAGCAGTACTTC.

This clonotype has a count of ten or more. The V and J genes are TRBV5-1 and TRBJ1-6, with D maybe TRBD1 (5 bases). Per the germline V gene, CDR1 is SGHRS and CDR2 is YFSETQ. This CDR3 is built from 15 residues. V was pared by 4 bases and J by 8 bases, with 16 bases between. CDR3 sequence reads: CASSIAGLKDSPLHF. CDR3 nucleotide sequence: TGCGCCAGCAGCATAGCAGGGTTGAAGGATTCACCCCTCCACTTT.

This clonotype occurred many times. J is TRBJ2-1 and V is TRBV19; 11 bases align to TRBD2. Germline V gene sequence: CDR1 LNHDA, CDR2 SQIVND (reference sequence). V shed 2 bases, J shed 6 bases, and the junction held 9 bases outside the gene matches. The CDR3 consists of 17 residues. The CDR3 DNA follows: TGTGCCAGTAGTATATGGCTAGCGGGAGGCGCGGGCAATGAGCAGTTCTTC. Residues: CASSIWLAGGAGNEQFF. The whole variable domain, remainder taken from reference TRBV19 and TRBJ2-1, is DGGITQSPKYLFRKEGQNVTLSCEQNLNHDAMYWYRQDPGQGLRLIYYSQIVNDFQKGDIAEGYSVSREKKESFPLTVTSAQKNPTAFYLCASSIWLAGGAGNEQFFGPGTRLTVL.

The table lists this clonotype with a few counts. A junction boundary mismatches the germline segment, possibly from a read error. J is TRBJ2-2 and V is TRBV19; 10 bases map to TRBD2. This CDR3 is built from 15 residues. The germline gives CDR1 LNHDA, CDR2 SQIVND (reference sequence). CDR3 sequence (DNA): TGTGCCAGTAGCAAGCGGGGGGGCTACACCGGGGAGCTGTCTTTT. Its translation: CASSKRGGYTGELSF. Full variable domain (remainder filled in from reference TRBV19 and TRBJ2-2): DGGITQSPKYLFRKEGQNVTLSCEQNLNHDAMYWYRQDPGQGLRLIYYSQIVNDFQKGDIAEGYSVSREKKESFPLTVTSAQKNPTAFYLCASSKRGGYTGELSFGEGSRLTVL.

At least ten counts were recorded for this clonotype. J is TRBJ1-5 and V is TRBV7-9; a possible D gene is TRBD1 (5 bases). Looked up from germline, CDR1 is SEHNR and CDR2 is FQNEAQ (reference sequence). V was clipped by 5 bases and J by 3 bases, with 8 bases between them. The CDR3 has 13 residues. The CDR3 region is CASSQGVNQPQHF. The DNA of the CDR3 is TGTGCCAGCAGCCAAGGGGTCAATCAGCCCCAGCATTTT.

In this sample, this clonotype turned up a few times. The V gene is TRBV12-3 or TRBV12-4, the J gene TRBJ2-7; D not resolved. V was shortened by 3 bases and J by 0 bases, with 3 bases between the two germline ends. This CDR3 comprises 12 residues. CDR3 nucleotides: TGTGCCAGCAGTTTGGTCTCCTACGAGCAGTACTTC. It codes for CASSLVSYEQYF.

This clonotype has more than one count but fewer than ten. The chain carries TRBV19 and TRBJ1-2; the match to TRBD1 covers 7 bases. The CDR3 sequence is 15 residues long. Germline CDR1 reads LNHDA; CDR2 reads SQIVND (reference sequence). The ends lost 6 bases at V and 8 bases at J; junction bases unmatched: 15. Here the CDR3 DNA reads TGTGCCAGTAGAGGGGTTACAGGGGATCAGCGCGGCTACACCTTC. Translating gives CASRGVTGDQRGYTF.

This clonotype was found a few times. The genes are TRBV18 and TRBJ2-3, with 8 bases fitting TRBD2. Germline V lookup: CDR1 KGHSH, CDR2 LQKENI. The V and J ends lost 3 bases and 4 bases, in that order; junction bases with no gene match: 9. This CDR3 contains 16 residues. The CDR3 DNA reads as TGTGCCAGCTCACCGTTAGCGGGGTCGAAGGCAGATACGCAGTATTTT. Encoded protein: CASSPLAGSKADTQYF.

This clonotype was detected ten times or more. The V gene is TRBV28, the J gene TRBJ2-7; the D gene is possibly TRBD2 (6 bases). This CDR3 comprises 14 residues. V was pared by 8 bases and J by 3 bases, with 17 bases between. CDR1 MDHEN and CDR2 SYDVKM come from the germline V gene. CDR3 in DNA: TGTGCCAGCGGCATCTCCGGGGGTATCTACGAGCAGTACTTC. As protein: CASGISGGIYEQYF.

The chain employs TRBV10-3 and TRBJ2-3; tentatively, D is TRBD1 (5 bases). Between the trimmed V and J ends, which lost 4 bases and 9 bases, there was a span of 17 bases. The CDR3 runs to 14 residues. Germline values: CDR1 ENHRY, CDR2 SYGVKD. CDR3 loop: CAISGREDSLTQYF. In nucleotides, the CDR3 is TGTGCCATCAGTGGCAGGGAAGACAGCCTGACGCAGTATTTT.

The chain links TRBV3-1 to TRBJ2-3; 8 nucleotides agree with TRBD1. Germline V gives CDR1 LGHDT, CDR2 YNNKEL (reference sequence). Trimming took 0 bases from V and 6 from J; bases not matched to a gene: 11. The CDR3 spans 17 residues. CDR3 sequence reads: CASSQDFGQGALDTQYF. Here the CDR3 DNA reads TGTGCCAGCAGCCAAGATTTCGGCCAGGGGGCCCTTGATACGCAGTATTTT.

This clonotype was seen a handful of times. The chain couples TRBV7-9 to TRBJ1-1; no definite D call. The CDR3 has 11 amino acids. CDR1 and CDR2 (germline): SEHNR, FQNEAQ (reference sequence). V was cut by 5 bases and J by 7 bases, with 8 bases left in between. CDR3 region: CASSGYSEAFF. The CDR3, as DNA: TGTGCCAGCAGCGGCTACAGTGAAGCTTTCTTT.

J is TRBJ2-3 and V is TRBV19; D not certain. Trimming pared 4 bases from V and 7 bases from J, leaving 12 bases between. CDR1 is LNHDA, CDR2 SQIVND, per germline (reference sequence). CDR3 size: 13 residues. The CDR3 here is CASSTSDGNTQYF. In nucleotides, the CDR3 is TGTGCCAGTAGTACATCGGACGGAAATACGCAGTATTTT.

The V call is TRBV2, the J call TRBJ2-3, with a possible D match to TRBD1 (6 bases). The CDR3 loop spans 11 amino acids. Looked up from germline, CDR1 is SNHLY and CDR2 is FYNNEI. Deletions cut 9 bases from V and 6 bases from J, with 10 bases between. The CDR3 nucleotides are TGTGCCAGAGCCCAGGGGGATACGCAGTATTTT. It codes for CARAQGDTQYF.

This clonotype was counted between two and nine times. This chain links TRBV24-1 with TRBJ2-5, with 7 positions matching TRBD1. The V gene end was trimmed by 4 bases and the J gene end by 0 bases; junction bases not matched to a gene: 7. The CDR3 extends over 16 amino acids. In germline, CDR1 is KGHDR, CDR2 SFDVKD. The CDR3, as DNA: TGTGCCACCAGTGACTCGACCGGGACAGACCAAGAGACCCAGTACTTC. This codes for CATSDSTGTDQETQYF.

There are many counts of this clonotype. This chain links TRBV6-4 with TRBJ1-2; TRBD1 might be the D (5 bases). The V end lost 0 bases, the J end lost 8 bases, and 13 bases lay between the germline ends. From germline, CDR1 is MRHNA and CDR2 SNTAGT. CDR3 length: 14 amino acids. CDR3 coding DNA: TGTGCCAGCAGTGACTCTTTCGGGGCGCGGGGCTACACCTTC. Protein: CASSDSFGARGYTF.